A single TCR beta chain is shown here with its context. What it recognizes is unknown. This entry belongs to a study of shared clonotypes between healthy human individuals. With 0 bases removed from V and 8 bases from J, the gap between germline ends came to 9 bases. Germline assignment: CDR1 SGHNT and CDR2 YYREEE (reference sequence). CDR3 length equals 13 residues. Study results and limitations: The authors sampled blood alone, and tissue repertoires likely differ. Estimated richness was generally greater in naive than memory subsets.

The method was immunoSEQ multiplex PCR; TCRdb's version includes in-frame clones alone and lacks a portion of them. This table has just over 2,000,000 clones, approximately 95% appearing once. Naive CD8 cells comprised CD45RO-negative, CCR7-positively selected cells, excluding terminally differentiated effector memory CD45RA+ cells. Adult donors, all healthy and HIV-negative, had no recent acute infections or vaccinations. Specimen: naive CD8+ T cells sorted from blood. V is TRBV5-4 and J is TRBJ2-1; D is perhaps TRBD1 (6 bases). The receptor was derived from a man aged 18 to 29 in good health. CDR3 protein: CASSLAGDDEQFF. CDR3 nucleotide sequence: TGTGCCAGCAGCTTGGCAGGGGACGATGAGCAGTTCTTC.